This T cell receptor beta chain was captured in a study of T cell responses to AZD1222 COVID-19 vaccine. Notes on the study in general: The number of AZD1222 recipients seropositive at baseline was only 6 or 7.

The length of the CDR3 is 11 residues. Germline assignment: CDR1 GTSNPN and CDR2 SVGIG (reference sequence). V lost 2 bases and J lost 10, with 11 bases in between. Repertoires were generated with immunoSEQ multiplex PCR, while TCRdb's copy carries only in-frame clones and drops some. The data show fewer than 85,000 clones, with 80% to 90% seen just once and 31% held by the top ten. About this clone itself: Its specificity is not known.

The TCR originated in an adult in good health. The source was peripheral blood, collected on day 0 of AZD1222 vaccination. V gene TRBV30 combines with J gene TRBJ1-1; possibly TRBD1 for D (5 bases). CDR3 amino acids: CAWSWWRGAFF. The CDR3 DNA is TGTGCCTGGAGTTGGTGGAGGGGAGCTTTCTTT.